This is a list of T cell receptor beta chains from one sample in a study of circulating and synovial CD4+ cells in juvenile arthritis. Assay used: immunoSEQ multiplex PCR; TCRdb lists only in-frame clones, some missing. The sample lists 25,000 to 35,000 clones, 93% occurring once. Specimen: CD4+ T cells from blood. Receptor source: a human donor with juvenile idiopathic arthritis. CDR3s include the opening cysteine and the closing phenylalanine or tryptophan. The D gene is left open where the match is weak. Clone size appears in some rows only: once, few, many, or a class for an expanded clone.

j_call | d_call | clone_size | v_call | cdr3_aa | cdr3_nt
TRBJ2-2 | TRBD2 | NA | TRBV27 | CASSLPSGKNTGELFF | TGTGCCAGCAGTTTACCCAGCGGGAAGAACACCGGGGAGCTGTTTTTT
TRBJ1-5 | NA | NA | TRBV10-3 | CAISEGGGIVSQHF | TGTGCCATCAGTGAAGGGGGGGGAATCGTGTCCCAGCATTTT
TRBJ2-2 | NA | NA | TRBV7-8 | CDSSLVGSGGELFF | TGTGACAGCAGCTTAGTGGGTTCGGGAGGGGAGCTGTTTTTT
TRBJ2-3 | TRBD2 | NA | TRBV28 | CASTEAPGLESPQYF | TGTGCCAGCACTGAAGCTCCGGGACTAGAGTCCCCGCAGTATTTT
TRBJ1-3 | NA | NA | TRBV29-1 | CSVGFGGTLGNTIYF | TGCAGCGTTGGATTTGGCGGGACGCTCGGAAACACCATATATTTT
TRBJ2-5 | NA | NA | TRBV21-1 | CASSQTGGQETQYF | TGTGCCAGCAGCCAAACAGGGGGCCAAGAGACCCAGTACTTC
TRBJ2-3 | NA | NA | TRBV7-9 | CASAEALGDTQYF | TGTGCCAGCGCGGAGGCTCTAGGAGATACGCAGTATTTT
TRBJ2-1 | TRBD2 | NA | TRBV7-3 | CASSRRVGGSSYNEQFF | TGTGCCAGCAGCCGCCGTGTGGGCGGGAGTAGTTACAATGAGCAGTTCTTC
TRBJ1-5 | NA | NA | TRBV5-1 | CASSLGQNQPQHF | TGCGCCAGCAGCTTGGGACAGAATCAGCCCCAGCATTTT
TRBJ2-3 | TRBD2 | once | TRBV28 | CASSFRTSGRATDTQYF | TGTGCCAGCAGTTTCCGGACTAGCGGGAGGGCAACAGATACGCAGTATTTT
TRBJ1-1 | TRBD1 | NA | TRBV5-1 | CASSLGQGLSTEAFF | TGCGCCAGCAGCTTGGGACAGGGGCTGAGCACTGAAGCTTTCTTT
TRBJ2-3 | NA | NA | TRBV7-9 | CASSLASGTMGTDTQYF | TGTGCCAGCAGCTTAGCCTCGGGGACAATGGGCACAGATACGCAGTATTTT
TRBJ2-7 | NA | once | TRBV4-1 | CASSRPGKGSSYEQYF | TGCGCCAGCAGCCGGCCAGGGAAGGGAAGCTCCTACGAGCAGTACTTC
TRBJ2-1 | TRBD2 | NA | TRBV7-3 | CASSTTSGSSYNEQFF | TGTGCCAGCAGCACGACTAGCGGGAGTTCCTACAATGAGCAGTTCTTC
TRBJ2-1 | NA | NA | TRBV19 | CASSHAATVNEQFF | TGTGCCAGTAGCCACGCGGCCACGGTGAATGAGCAGTTCTTC
TRBJ2-5 | TRBD2 | NA | TRBV19 | CASSTPGLAIETQYF | TGTGCCAGTAGTACTCCCGGACTAGCTATCGAGACCCAGTACTTC
TRBJ2-1 | NA | NA | TRBV27 | CASSQYNEQFF | TGTGCCAGCAGCCAGTACAATGAGCAGTTCTTC
TRBJ2-1 | TRBD2 | NA | TRBV5-1 | CASTFPGLAGNEQFF | TGCGCCAGCACCTTCCCGGGACTAGCGGGCAATGAGCAGTTCTTC
TRBJ2-1 | TRBD2 | NA | TRBV5-4 | CASSPASGTEQFF | TGTGCCAGCAGTCCCGCTAGCGGTACTGAGCAGTTCTTC
TRBJ1-5 | NA | NA | TRBV7-6 | CASSSKGGGPNQPQHF | TGTGCCAGCAGCTCCAAGGGAGGGGGACCCAATCAGCCCCAGCATTTT
TRBJ2-3 | NA | NA | TRBV6-5 | CAISLGVGADTQYF | TGTGCCATCTCGTTGGGAGTTGGGGCAGATACGCAGTATTTT
TRBJ2-1 | TRBD2 | NA | TRBV7-2 | CASSLFPSGMKQFF | TGTGCCAGCAGCTTATTCCCTAGCGGGATGAAGCAGTTCTTC
TRBJ2-1 | TRBD2 | NA | TRBV28 | CASRGGLAGVIDNEQFF | TGTGCCAGCAGGGGCGGACTAGCGGGAGTGATCGACAATGAGCAGTTCTTC
TRBJ2-7 | TRBD2 | once | TRBV27 | CASSAETSALLYEQYF | TGTGCCAGCAGCGCTGAAACTAGCGCTCTCCTCTACGAGCAGTACTTC
TRBJ1-2 | NA | NA | TRBV2 | CASSEWGEYGYTF | TGTGCCAGCAGTGAATGGGGGGAATATGGCTACACCTTC
TRBJ2-7 | NA | once | TRBV7-9 | CASSLTQGRNEQYF | TGTGCCAGCAGCTTAACCCAGGGGCGCAACGAGCAGTACTTC
TRBJ2-7 | TRBD2 | NA | TRBV10-3 | CAIRAGLAGVSSSYEQYF | TGTGCCATCAGAGCGGGACTAGCGGGAGTATCGAGCTCCTACGAGCAGTACTTC
TRBJ1-5 | NA | NA | TRBV19 | CASSRGGQHQPQHF | TGTGCCTCATCACGGGGGGGGCAGCATCAGCCCCAGCATTTT
TRBJ2-7 | TRBD2 | NA | TRBV18 | CASSASGRAYEQYF | TGTGCCAGCTCCGCTAGCGGGAGAGCGTACGAGCAGTACTTC